These 26 T cell receptor beta chains were all obtained from the same sample, sequenced in a study of T cells in Graves' hyperthyroidism and ophthalmopathy. Amplified TCR beta CDR3 regions came from RNA transcripts. The HTBI set primed first-round TCR CDR3 RT-PCR. Via MiXCR, TCRdb re-called the multiplex PCR reads, giving one row per CDR3 protein. The profile shows 660,000 or so distinct CDR3 sequences, about 45% of them singletons. The sample comprised peripheral blood or thyroid tissue (not recorded which). The receptors originated from an adult man with Graves' disease, either hyperthyroidism or ophthalmopathy (not recorded which).

This clonotype showed up just a few times. This rearrangement joins TRBV20-1 to TRBJ1-5; maybe TRBD1 (5 bases). Trimming removed 3 bases from V and 4 bases from J, with 13 bases in between. The CDR3 spans 14 residues. Germline values: CDR1 DFQATT, CDR2 SNEGSKA (reference sequence). Written as DNA, the CDR3 is TGCAGTGCTAGTATTCTGGGGCCAAATCAGCCCCAGCATTTT. This codes for CSASILGPNQPQHF.

The V gene is TRBV25-1, the J gene TRBJ2-5; 14 nucleotides agree with TRBD2. The V segment lost 1 base and the J segment 0 bases; nucleotides outside the gene matches: 1. Germline CDR1 is MGHDK and CDR2 is SYGVNS. The CDR3 sequence is 17 residues long. Written as DNA, the CDR3 is TGTGCCAGCAGTGAATGGACTAGCGGGAGGTACCAAGAGACCCAGTACTTC. Translation gives CASSEWTSGRYQETQYF.

The chain recombines TRBV11-1 with TRBJ2-5; D is possibly TRBD2 (7 bases). The CDR3 is made up of 16 amino acids. CDR1 is SGHAT, CDR2 FQDESV, per germline (reference sequence). V shed 5 bases and J shed 5 bases, with 21 bases lying between them. The CDR3 bases are TGTGCCAGCAGCCCGTCCGGGGGGCGTAGATCGGAGACCCAGTACTTC. It codes for CASSPSGGRRSETQYF.

CDR3 DNA: TGTGCCACCAGTGGCCCCGGAACAGCGGGTTCCTACGAGCAGTACTTC. It specifies CATSGPGTAGSYEQYF. The rearrangement uses TRBV24-1 and TRBJ2-7; D is perhaps TRBD2 (6 bases). The CDR3 is 16 amino acids. Germline CDR1 and CDR2: KGHDR and SFDVKD. V was clipped by 5 bases and J by 1 base, with 17 bases between them.

The table lists this clonotype with many counts. CDR3 region: CASSESKGVGYTF. The DNA of the CDR3 is TGCGCCAGCAGTGAGTCGAAGGGGGTCGGCTACACCTTC. The chain carries TRBV10-2 and TRBJ1-2; tentative D call: TRBD1 (6 bases). Germline loops: CDR1 WSHSY, CDR2 SAAADI. The CDR3 is 13 residues long. V lost 0 bases to trimming and J lost 8 bases, with 10 bases between them.

A few counts support this clonotype. The chain couples TRBV7-9 to TRBJ2-7; D is unclear. The CDR3 covers 11 residues. The germline V gene encodes CDR1 SEHNR and CDR2 FQNEAQ (reference sequence). V lost 11 bases, J lost 9 bases, and 17 bases lay in between. This CDR3 is CAWRVGAAQYF. The DNA for the CDR3 is TGTGCCTGGAGAGTTGGCGCAGCGCAGTACTTC.

This clonotype appeared many times. The V call is TRBV7-9, the J call TRBJ1-3; D gene uncertain. The CDR3 is 15 residues long. The germline V gene has CDR1 SEHNR and CDR2 FQNEAQ (reference sequence). V gave up 5 bases and J gave up 1 base, with 12 bases separating them. The chain's CDR3 is CASSRTATSGNTIYF. Written as DNA, the CDR3 is TGTGCCAGCAGCCGGACGGCAACTTCTGGAAACACCATATATTTT.

The chain recombines TRBV29-1 with TRBJ2-6, with TRBD2 as a possible D gene (6 bases). This CDR3 is built from 13 residues. Per germline, CDR1 SQVTM and CDR2 ANQGSEA. V lost 7 bases to trimming and J lost 4 bases, with 11 bases between them. CDR3 region: CSGGEAGANVLTF. As DNA, the CDR3 is TGCAGCGGGGGGGAGGCGGGGGCCAACGTCCTGACTTTC. Filled out from reference TRBV29-1 and TRBJ2-6, the complete variable domain reads SAVISQKPSRDICQRGTSLTIQCQVDSQVTMMFWYRQQPGQSLTLIATANQGSEATYESGFVIDKFPISRPNLTFSTLTVSNMSPEDSSIYLCSGGEAGANVLTFGAGSRLTVL.

The rearrangement joins TRBV7-6 to TRBJ1-1; 7 bases match TRBD1. The CDR3 contains 15 residues. V lost 5 bases to trimming and J lost 7 bases; unmatched junction nucleotides: 13. CDR1 and CDR2 from the germline V gene are SGHVS and FNYEAQ. The DNA for the CDR3 is TGTGCCAGCAGCCCAGGGGGGAGGGGCGGGATTGAAGCTTTCTTT. Its protein product is CASSPGGRGGIEAFF.

This clonotype was recorded many times. CDR3 nucleotides: TGTGCCAGTAGTATGGGGACCGGGGAGCTGTTTTTT. Translation: CASSMGTGELFF. The rearrangement joins TRBV19 to TRBJ2-2, with no clear D. The CDR3 extends over 12 amino acids. Deletions cut 3 bases from V and 5 bases from J, with 4 bases between. Germline CDR1 LNHDA, CDR2 SQIVND (reference sequence).

The chain links TRBV7-9 to TRBJ1-1; D is possibly TRBD1 (5 bases). V lost 8 bases to trimming and J lost 6 bases, with 16 bases between them. Germline assignment: CDR1 SEHNR and CDR2 FQNEAQ (reference sequence). This CDR3 region has 13 residues. The CDR3: CASSPSRDAEAFF. In nucleotides, the CDR3 is TGTGCCAGCTCACCAAGCAGGGACGCTGAAGCTTTCTTT.

This clonotype was seen more than once but under ten times. The rearrangement links TRBV5-8 to TRBJ2-7; D is perhaps TRBD1 or TRBD2 (5 bases each). The V gene's germline CDR1 is SGHTS and CDR2 YDEGEE. The CDR3 spans 14 residues. V lost 6 bases and J 3 bases, leaving 16 bases between the germline ends. DNA of the CDR3: TGTGCCAGCAACCCCACGGGGCGGATCTACGAGCAGTACTTC. Amino acid sequence: CASNPTGRIYEQYF.

This clonotype was seen only a few times. The rearrangement links TRBV20-1 to TRBJ1-5, with D hard to call. This CDR3 is built from 14 residues. Trimming took 6 bases from V and 11 from J, leaving 23 bases between them. The germline gives CDR1 DFQATT, CDR2 SNEGSKA (reference sequence). CDR3 amino acids: CSAITGSSIRSQHF. CDR3 DNA sequence: TGCAGTGCAATCACCGGGTCTTCAATCAGGTCCCAGCATTTT.

This clonotype was observed many times. The chain recombines TRBV5-1 with TRBJ2-7; tentatively, D is TRBD1 (5 bases). The V end lost 4 bases, the J end lost 7 bases, and 18 bases lay between the germline ends. This CDR3 has 14 amino acids. Germline loops: CDR1 SGHRS, CDR2 YFSETQ. Here the CDR3 DNA reads TGCGCCAGCAGCGTACAGGTAGCCCCGCTGGAGCAGTACTTC. It specifies CASSVQVAPLEQYF.

This clonotype occurred many times. This chain joins TRBV7-2 and TRBJ1-6; TRBD1 might be the D (5 bases). V was clipped by 3 bases and J by 9 bases, with 12 bases between them. CDR1 is SGHTA, CDR2 FQGNSA, per germline. The CDR3 contains 14 residues. This CDR3 is CASSFDSLGSPLHF. The DNA for the CDR3 is TGTGCCAGCAGCTTCGACAGCCTGGGTTCACCCCTCCACTTT.

The chain carries TRBV2 and TRBJ2-7; 10 positions agree with TRBD2. With 6 bases clipped from V and 0 bases from J, the junction kept 8 bases outside the gene matches. The germline gives CDR1 SNHLY, CDR2 FYNNEI. This CDR3 spans 16 amino acids. The CDR3 DNA reads as TGTGCCAGCAGCGGGTACCAGCGGGGGGGCTCCTACGAGCAGTACTTC. This codes for CASSGYQRGGSYEQYF. The whole variable domain, filled in from reference TRBV2 and TRBJ2-7, reads EPEVTQTPSHQVTQMGQEVILRCVPISNHLYFYWYRQILGQKVEFLVSFYNNEISEKSEIFDDQFSVERPDGSNFTLKIRSTKLEDSAMYFCASSGYQRGGSYEQYFGPGTRLTVT.

This clonotype was seen once. The V gene is TRBV15, the J gene TRBJ1-1; 8 bases are shared with TRBD1. CDR3 length: 17 amino acids. V lost 2 bases, J lost 1 base, and 9 bases stayed unmatched. In germline, CDR1 is LNHNV, CDR2 YYDKDF (reference sequence). The CDR3: CATSRPPQGAWNTEAFF. Written as DNA, the CDR3 is TGTGCCACCAGCAGACCCCCGCAGGGGGCCTGGAACACTGAAGCTTTCTTT. The complete variable domain, with remaining parts taken from reference TRBV15 and TRBJ1-1, reads DAMVIQNPRYQVTQFGKPVTLSCSQTLNHNVMYWYQQKSSQAPKLLFHYYDKDFNNEADTPDNFQSRRPNTSFCFLDIRSPGLGDTAMYLCATSRPPQGAWNTEAFFGQGTRLTVV.

This clonotype was counted a few times. This chain connects TRBV9 to TRBJ1-1; TRBD1 matches 8 bases. CDR1 and CDR2 from the germline V gene are SGDLS and YYNGEE. The CDR3 consists of 14 residues. V trimming: 4 bases; J trimming: 4 bases; junction bases outside the gene matches: 6. The CDR3: CASSHGQGLTEAFF. CDR3 DNA: TGTGCCAGCAGCCACGGACAGGGTCTCACTGAAGCTTTCTTT.

This clonotype has just a few counts. Germline and junction disagree at one end, which may indicate a read error. V is TRBV20-1 and J is TRBJ1-4; D unclear. Germline CDR1 is DFQATT and CDR2 is SNEGSKA (reference sequence). There are 10 residues in the CDR3. The CDR3 reads CSASFDTDIF. The CDR3 nucleotides read TGCAGTGCTAGTTTCGACACGGATATTTTT.

The sample holds a few counts of this clonotype. The V and J genes are TRBV20-1 and TRBJ1-2; D remains unclear. The germline V gene encodes CDR1 DFQATT and CDR2 SNEGSKA (reference sequence). This CDR3 contains 14 residues. Trimming stripped 0 bases from V and 6 bases from J, with 14 bases between. This CDR3 reads CSAREAPVADGYTF. The CDR3 nucleotides read TGCAGTGCTAGAGAAGCCCCCGTTGCGGATGGCTACACCTTC.

Comment on this clonotype: The junction shows a germline mismatch at one end, possibly a read error. The genes are TRBV7-9 and TRBJ1-5, with D perhaps TRBD1 (5 bases). This CDR3 contains 15 residues. Germline V lookup: CDR1 SEHNR, CDR2 FQNEAQ (reference sequence). The CDR3 region has the DNA TGTGCCACCAGCTTAGCCCCGGGGAAGGGGCAGCCCCAGCATTTT. Its translation is CATSLAPGKGQPQHF.

This clonotype came up a few times. The chain couples TRBV29-1 to TRBJ2-5, with D possibly being TRBD2 (6 bases). V gave up 4 bases and J gave up 3 bases, with 15 bases separating them. CDR1 and CDR2 from the germline V gene are SQVTM and ANQGSEA. This CDR3 contains 14 residues. The CDR3 region has the DNA TGCAGCGTTGGCCAAGGAGGAGGGAAAGAGACCCAGTACTTC. It yields the protein CSVGQGGGKETQYF.

V usage is TRBV6-1 and J usage is TRBJ2-5, with D hard to call. Germline lookup yields CDR1 MNHNS and CDR2 SASEGT. Trimming took 2 bases from V and 4 from J, leaving 8 bases between them. The CDR3 loop spans 13 amino acids. CDR3 loop: CASSEPGLETQYF. CDR3 nucleotide sequence: TGTGCCAGCAGTGAACCCGGGTTAGAGACCCAGTACTTC.

The genes are TRBV25-1 and TRBJ2-7; TRBD1 aligns across 12 bases. The CDR3 is 13 amino acids. From germline, CDR1 is MGHDK and CDR2 SYGVNS. Trimming at V came to 8 bases and at J to 5 bases, leaving 4 bases not matched to a gene. The CDR3 DNA reads as TGTGCCAGCGGGGGACAGGGGGCCGACGAGCAGTACTTC. Translated: CASGGQGADEQYF.

This clonotype was recorded at least ten times. The chain links TRBV7-9 to TRBJ2-5, with a weak D call TRBD1 (5 bases). The CDR3 is 14 residues long. Trimming took off 5 bases at V and 4 bases at J, with 14 bases between the two ends. Looked up from germline, CDR1 is SEHNR and CDR2 is FQNEAQ (reference sequence). The CDR3 sequence: CASSGRGFAETQYF. DNA of the CDR3: TGTGCCAGCAGCGGAAGGGGCTTCGCAGAGACCCAGTACTTC.

The chain carries TRBV7-2 and TRBJ2-5; 8 bases agree with TRBD2. CDR1 and CDR2 from the germline V gene are SGHTA and FQGNSA. The V segment lost 6 bases and the J segment 2 bases; nucleotides outside the gene matches: 11. CDR3 length: 16 amino acids. CDR3 protein: CASRKAASGHQETQYF. CDR3 DNA: TGTGCCAGCAGAAAAGCGGCTAGCGGGCATCAAGAGACCCAGTACTTC.